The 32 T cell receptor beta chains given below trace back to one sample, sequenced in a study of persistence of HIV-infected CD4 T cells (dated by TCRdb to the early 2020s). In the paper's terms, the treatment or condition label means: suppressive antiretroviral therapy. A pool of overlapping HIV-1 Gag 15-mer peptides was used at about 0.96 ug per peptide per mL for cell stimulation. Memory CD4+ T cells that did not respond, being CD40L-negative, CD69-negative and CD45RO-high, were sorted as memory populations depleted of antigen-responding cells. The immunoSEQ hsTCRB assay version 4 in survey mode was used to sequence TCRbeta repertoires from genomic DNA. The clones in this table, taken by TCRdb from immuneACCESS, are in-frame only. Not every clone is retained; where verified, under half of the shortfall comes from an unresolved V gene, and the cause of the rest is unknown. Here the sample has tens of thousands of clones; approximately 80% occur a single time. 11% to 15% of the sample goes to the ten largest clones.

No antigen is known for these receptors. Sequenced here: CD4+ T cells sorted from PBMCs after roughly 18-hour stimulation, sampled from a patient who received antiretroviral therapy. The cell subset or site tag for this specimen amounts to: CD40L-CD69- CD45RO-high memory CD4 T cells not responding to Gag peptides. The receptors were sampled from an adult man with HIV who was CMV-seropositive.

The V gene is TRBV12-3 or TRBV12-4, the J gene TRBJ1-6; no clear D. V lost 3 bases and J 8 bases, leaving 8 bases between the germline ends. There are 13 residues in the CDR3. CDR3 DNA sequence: TGTGCCAGCAGTTTCGTCCGTGATTCACCCCTCCACTTT. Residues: CASSFVRDSPLHF.

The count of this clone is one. The CDR3 bases are TGTGCCAGCACCCTGTCTTGGGGCACTGAAGCTTTCTTT. It codes for CASTLSWGTEAFF. The chain has TRBV12-3 or TRBV12-4 and TRBJ1-1; D not certain. V was trimmed by 7 bases and J by 4 bases, leaving 13 bases between them. This CDR3 region has 13 residues.

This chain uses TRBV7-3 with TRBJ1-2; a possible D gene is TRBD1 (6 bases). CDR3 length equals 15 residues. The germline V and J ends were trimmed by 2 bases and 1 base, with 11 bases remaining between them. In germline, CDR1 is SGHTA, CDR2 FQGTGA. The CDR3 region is CASSLGGRDNYGYTF. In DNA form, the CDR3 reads TGTGCCAGCAGCTTAGGGGGCAGGGATAACTATGGCTACACCTTC. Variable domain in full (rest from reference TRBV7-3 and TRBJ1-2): GAGVSQTPSNKVTEKGKYVELRCDPISGHTALYWYRQSLGQGPEFLIYFQGTGAADDSGLPNDRFFAVRPEGSVSTLKIQRTERGDSAVYLCASSLGGRDNYGYTFGSGTRLTVV.

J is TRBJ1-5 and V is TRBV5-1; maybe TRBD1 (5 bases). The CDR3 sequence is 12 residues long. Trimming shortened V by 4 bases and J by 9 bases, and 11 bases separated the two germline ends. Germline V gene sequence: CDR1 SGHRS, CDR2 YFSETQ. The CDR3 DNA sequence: TGCGCCAGCAGCAAAGGGGAGGGGCCCCAGCATTTT. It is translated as CASSKGEGPQHF.

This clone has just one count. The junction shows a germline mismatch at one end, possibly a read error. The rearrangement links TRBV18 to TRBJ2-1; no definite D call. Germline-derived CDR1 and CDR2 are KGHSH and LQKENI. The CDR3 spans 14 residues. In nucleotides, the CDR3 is TGTGCCAGCTCACCAAGCCAGTCCTACGATGAGCAGTTCTTC. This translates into CASSPSQSYDEQFF.

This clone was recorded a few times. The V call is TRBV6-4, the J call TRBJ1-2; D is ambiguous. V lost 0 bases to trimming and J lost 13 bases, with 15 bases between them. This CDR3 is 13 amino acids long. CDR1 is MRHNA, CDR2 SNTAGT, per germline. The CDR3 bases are TGTGCCAGCAGTGACTCGAGTCTAGCATCCCCCACCTTC. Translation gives CASSDSSLASPTF.

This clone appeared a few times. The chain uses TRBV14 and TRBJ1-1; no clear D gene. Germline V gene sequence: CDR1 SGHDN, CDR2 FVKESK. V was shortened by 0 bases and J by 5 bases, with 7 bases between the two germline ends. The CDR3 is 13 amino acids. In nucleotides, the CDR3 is TGTGCCAGCAGCCAAGAAAAAAGGACTGAAGCTTTCTTT. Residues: CASSQEKRTEAFF.

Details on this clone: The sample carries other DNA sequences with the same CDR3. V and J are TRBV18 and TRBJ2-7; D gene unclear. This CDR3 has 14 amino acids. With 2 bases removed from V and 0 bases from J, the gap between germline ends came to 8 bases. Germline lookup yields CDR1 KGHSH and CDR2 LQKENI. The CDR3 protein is CASSPSGSSYEQYF. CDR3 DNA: TGTGCCAGCTCACCATCAGGTTCCTCCTACGAGCAGTACTTC.

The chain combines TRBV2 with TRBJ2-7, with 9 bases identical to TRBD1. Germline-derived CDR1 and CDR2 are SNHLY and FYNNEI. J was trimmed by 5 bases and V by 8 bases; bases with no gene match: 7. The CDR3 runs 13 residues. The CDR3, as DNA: TGTGCCAGCGACGGACAGGGGAAGAACGAGCAGTACTTC. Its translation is CASDGQGKNEQYF.

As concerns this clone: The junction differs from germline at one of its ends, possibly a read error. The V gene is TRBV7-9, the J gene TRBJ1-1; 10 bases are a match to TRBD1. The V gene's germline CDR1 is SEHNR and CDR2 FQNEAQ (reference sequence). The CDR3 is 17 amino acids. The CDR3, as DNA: TGTGCCAGCAGATTAGTAAGGACAGGGGGACGTAACACTGAAGCTTTCTTT. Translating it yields CASRLVRTGGRNTEAFF.

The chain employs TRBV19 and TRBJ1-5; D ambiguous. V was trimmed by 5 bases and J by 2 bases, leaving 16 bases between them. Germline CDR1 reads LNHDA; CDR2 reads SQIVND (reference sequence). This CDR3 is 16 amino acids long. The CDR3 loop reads CASSPPIEAGNQPQHF. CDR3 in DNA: TGTGCCAGTAGTCCGCCGATAGAGGCGGGCAATCAGCCCCAGCATTTT.

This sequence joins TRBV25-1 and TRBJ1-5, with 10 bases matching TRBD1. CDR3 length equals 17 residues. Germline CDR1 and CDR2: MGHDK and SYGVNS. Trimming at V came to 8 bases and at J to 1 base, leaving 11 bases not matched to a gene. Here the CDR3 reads CASAAGQGVWSNQPQHF. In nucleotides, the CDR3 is TGTGCCAGCGCGGCTGGACAGGGGGTGTGGAGCAATCAGCCCCAGCATTTT. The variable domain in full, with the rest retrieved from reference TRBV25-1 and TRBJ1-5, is EADIYQTPRYLVIGTGKKITLECSQTMGHDKMYWYQQDPGMELHLIHYSYGVNSTEKGDLSSESTVSRIRTEHFPLTLESARPSHTSQYLCASAAGQGVWSNQPQHFGDGTRLSIL.

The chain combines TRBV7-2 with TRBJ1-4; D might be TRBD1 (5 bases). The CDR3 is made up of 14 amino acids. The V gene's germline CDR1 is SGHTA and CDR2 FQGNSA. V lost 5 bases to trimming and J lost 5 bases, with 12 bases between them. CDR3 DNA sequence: TGTGCCAGCAGCCAGTGGGGGATAAATGAAAAACTGTTTTTT. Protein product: CASSQWGINEKLFF.

CDR3 bases: TGTGCCAGCAGCTTGCGGGGGGGCCCTGAAGCTTTCTTT. It is translated as CASSLRGGPEAFF. The V call is TRBV5-6, the J call TRBJ1-1; D may be TRBD1 (6 bases). Germline CDR1 SGHDT, CDR2 YYEEEE. V was trimmed by 1 base and J by 6 bases, leaving 10 bases between them. The CDR3 is 13 amino acids.

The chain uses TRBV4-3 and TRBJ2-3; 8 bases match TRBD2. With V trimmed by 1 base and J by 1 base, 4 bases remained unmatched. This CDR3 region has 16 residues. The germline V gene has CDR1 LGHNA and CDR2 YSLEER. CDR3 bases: TGCGCCAGCAGCCAAGCTTCCGGGGGGGGCACAGATACGCAGTATTTT. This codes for CASSQASGGGTDTQYF.

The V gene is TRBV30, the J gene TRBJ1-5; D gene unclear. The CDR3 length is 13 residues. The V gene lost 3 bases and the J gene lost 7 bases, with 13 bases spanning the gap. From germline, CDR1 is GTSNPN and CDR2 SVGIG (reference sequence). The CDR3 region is CAWSPDQEQPQHF. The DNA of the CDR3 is TGTGCCTGGAGCCCAGACCAGGAGCAGCCCCAGCATTTT. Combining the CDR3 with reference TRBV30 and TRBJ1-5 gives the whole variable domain SQTIHQWPATLVQPVGSPLSLECTVEGTSNPNLYWYRQAAGRGLQLLFYSVGIGQISSEVPQNLSASRPQDRQFILSSKKLLLSDSGFYLCAWSPDQEQPQHFGDGTRLSIL.

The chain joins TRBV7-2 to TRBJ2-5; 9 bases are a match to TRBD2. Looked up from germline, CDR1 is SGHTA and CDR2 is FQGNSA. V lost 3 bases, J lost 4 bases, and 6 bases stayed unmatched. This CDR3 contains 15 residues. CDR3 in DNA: TGTGCCAGCAGCTTTGGCGGGAGGGGTGGAGAGACCCAGTACTTC. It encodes CASSFGGRGGETQYF. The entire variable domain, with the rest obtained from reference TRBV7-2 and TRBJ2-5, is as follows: GAGVSQSPSNKVTEKGKDVELRCDPISGHTALYWYRQSLGQGLEFLIYFQGNSAPDKSGLPSDRFSAERTGGSVSTLTIQRTQQEDSAVYLCASSFGGRGGETQYFGPGTRLLVL.

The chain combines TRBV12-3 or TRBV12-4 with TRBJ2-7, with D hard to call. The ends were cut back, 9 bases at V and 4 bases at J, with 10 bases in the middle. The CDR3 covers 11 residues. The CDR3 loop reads CASSSGYEQYF. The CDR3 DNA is TGTGCCAGTTCTTCCGGGTACGAGCAGTACTTC.

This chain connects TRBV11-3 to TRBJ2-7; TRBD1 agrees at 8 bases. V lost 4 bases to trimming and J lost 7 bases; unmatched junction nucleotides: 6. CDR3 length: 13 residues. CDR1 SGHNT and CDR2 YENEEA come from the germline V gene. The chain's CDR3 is CASSSRGLGEQYF. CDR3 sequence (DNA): TGTGCCAGCAGCTCCAGGGGGCTAGGTGAGCAGTACTTC.

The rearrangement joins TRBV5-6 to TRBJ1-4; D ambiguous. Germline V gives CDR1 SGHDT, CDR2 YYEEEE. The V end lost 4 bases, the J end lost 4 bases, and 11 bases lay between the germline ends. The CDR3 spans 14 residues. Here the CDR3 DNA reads TGTGCCAGCAGCCGGAAACAGAGTAATGAAAAACTGTTTTTT. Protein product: CASSRKQSNEKLFF. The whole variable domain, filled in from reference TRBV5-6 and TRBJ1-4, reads DAGVTQSPTHLIKTRGQQVTLRCSPKSGHDTVSWYQQALGQGPQFIFQYYEEEERQRGNFPDRFSGHQFPNYSSELNVNALLLGDSALYLCASSRKQSNEKLFFGSGTQLSVL.

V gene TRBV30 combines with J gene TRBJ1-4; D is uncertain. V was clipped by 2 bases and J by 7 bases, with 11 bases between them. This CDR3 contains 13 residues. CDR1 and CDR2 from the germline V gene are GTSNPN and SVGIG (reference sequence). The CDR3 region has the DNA TGTGCCTGGAGTCTCGAGGGTCTTGAAAAACTGTTTTTT. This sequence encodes CAWSLEGLEKLFF.

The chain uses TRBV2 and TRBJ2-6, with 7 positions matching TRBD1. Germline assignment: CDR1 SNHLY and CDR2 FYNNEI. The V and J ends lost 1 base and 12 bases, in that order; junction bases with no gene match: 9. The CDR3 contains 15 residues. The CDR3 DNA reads TGTGCCAGCAGTGAAGGGGGGACAGAATCCCGCGTCCTGACTTTC. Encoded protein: CASSEGGTESRVLTF.

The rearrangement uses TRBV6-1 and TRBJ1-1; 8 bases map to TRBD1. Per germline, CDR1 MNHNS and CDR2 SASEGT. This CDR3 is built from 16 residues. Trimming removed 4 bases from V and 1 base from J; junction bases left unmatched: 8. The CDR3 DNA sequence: TGTGCCAGCAGTGGATCGGACAGGGAAGGGAACACTGAAGCTTTCTTT. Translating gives CASSGSDREGNTEAFF.

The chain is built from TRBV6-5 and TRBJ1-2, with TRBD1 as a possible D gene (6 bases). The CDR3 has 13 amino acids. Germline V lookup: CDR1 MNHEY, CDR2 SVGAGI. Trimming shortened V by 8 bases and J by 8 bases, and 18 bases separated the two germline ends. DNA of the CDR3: TGTGCCAGCTATGACTTAGGCAGGGGAGGCTACACCTTC. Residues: CASYDLGRGGYTF.

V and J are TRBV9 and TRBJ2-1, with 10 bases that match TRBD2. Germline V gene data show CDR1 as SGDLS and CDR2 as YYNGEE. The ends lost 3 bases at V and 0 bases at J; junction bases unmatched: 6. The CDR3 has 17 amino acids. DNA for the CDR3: TGTGCCAGCAGCGCTAGCGGGAGCGCAAGCTCCTACAATGAGCAGTTCTTC. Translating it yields CASSASGSASSYNEQFF.

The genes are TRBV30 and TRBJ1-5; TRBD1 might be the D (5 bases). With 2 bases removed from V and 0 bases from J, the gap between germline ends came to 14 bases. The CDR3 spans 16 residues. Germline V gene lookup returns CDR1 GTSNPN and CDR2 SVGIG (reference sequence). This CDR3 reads CAWSISRAASNQPQHF. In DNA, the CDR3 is TGTGCCTGGAGTATTAGCAGGGCAGCTAGCAATCAGCCCCAGCATTTT.

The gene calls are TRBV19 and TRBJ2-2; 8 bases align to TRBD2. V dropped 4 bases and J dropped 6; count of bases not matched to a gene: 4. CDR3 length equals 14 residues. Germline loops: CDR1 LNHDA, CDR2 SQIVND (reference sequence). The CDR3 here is CASSTGLVAGELFF. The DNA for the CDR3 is TGTGCCAGTAGTACGGGACTAGTCGCCGGGGAGCTGTTTTTT.

The CDR3 is CASSPWGTDTQYF. The DNA for the CDR3 is TGTGCCAGCAGCCCATGGGGGACAGATACGCAGTATTTT. This chain links TRBV6-6 with TRBJ2-3; the D call may be TRBD1 or TRBD2 (5 bases each). The CDR3 runs to 13 residues. The V gene lost 6 bases and the J gene lost 3 bases, with 10 bases spanning the gap. From germline, CDR1 is MNHNY and CDR2 SVGAGI (reference sequence).

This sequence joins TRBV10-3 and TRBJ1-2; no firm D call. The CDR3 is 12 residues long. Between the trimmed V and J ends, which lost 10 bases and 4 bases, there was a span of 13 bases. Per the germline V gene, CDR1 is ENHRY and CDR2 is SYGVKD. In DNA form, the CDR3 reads TGTGCCACTCATACCGCCAGCTATGGCTACACCTTC. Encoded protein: CATHTASYGYTF.

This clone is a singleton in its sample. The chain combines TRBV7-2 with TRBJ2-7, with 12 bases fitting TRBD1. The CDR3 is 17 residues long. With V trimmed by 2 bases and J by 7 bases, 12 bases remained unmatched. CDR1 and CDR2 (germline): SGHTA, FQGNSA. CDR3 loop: CASSLPSPGDRGREQYF. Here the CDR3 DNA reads TGTGCCAGCAGCTTACCATCCCCGGGGGACAGGGGGCGAGAGCAGTACTTC.

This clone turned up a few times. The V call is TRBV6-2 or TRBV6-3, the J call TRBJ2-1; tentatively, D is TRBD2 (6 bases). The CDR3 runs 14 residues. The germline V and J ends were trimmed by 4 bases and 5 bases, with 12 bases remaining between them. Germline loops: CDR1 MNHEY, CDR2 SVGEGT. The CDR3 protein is CASSSYGGHNEQFF. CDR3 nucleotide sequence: TGTGCCAGCAGTTCTTACGGGGGTCACAATGAGCAGTTCTTC.

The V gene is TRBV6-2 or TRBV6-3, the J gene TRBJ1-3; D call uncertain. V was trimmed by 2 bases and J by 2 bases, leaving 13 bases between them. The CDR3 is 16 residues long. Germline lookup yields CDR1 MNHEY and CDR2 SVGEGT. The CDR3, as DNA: TGTGCCAGCAGTTACCCATCGCAACGGCCTGGAAACACCATATATTTT. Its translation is CASSYPSQRPGNTIYF.